One and the same sample provided the 15 T cell receptor beta chains below, sequenced in a study of Graves' ophthalmopathy and Graves' hyperthyroidism. RNA transcripts yielded amplified TCR beta CDR3 regions. RT-PCR was first run with HTBI primers, then multiplex PCR in a second round. TCRdb analysed the multiplex PCR reads with MiXCR anew, one entry per CDR3 protein. Altogether over a million distinct CDR3 sequences are present, about 40% being singletons, with the ten largest covering roughly 11%. The sequencing input was peripheral blood or thyroid tissue (not recorded which). All receptors come from an adult man with Graves' hyperthyroidism.

The rearrangement joins TRBV10-3 to TRBJ2-5; 7 bases are shared with TRBD1. Trimming removed 6 bases from V and 1 base from J; junction bases left unmatched: 5. The CDR3 spans 14 residues. Germline V gene data show CDR1 as ENHRY and CDR2 as SYGVKD. In nucleotides, the CDR3 is TGTGCCATCAGCCGAGACAGGGCCCAAGAGACCCAGTACTTC. Translation gives CAISRDRAQETQYF.

Comments on this clonotype: It is unclear where the CDR3 begins or ends on the DNA, so no DNA is shown, and the CDR3 is as TCRdb lists it. This chain connects TRBV2 to TRBJ1-5; TRBD1 is taken as the D call from the table, unchecked against the DNA. The CDR3 has 16 residues if both end residues are counted. The germline V gene encodes CDR1 SNHLY and CDR2 FYNNEI. The CDR3 reads CACSARAGGNNQPQHF.

The chain carries TRBV10-3 and TRBJ1-1; D may be TRBD1 (5 bases). Trimming pared 10 bases from V and 5 bases from J, leaving 26 bases between. The CDR3 is made up of 16 amino acids. The germline CDR1 and CDR2 sequences are ENHRY and SYGVKD. The CDR3 spells CATSHPKGQEMTEAFF. The CDR3 bases are TGTGCCACCTCTCACCCGAAGGGGCAGGAGATGACTGAAGCTTTCTTT.

The V call is TRBV7-2, the J call TRBJ1-4, with 11 bases lining up with TRBD1. V shed 5 bases, J shed 2 bases, and the junction held 7 bases outside the gene matches. The CDR3 has 17 residues. The germline CDR1 and CDR2 sequences are SGHTA and FQGNSA. CDR3 DNA: TGTGCCAGCAGCCCCAGGGGACAGGGGGTGACTAATGAAAAACTGTTTTTT. It translates to CASSPRGQGVTNEKLFF.

This clonotype came up many times. The chain couples TRBV6-6 to TRBJ1-4, with 10 bases aligning to TRBD1. Per the germline V gene, CDR1 is MNHNY and CDR2 is SVGAGI (reference sequence). The J segment lost 8 bases and the V segment lost 6 bases, leaving 6 bases of the junction unmatched. The CDR3 extends over 14 amino acids. This CDR3 reads CASSRGQGGEKLFF. The CDR3 DNA reads as TGTGCCAGCAGCCGAGGACAGGGGGGAGAAAAACTGTTTTTT.

V gene TRBV10-3 combines with J gene TRBJ2-7; perhaps TRBD2 as D (6 bases). CDR1 is ENHRY and CDR2 is SYGVKD in the germline V gene. This CDR3 contains 14 residues. Trimming removed 6 bases from V and 2 bases from J, with 14 bases in between. The CDR3 spells CAIRDGTRAYEQYF. DNA of the CDR3: TGTGCCATCAGGGACGGGACTCGAGCCTACGAGCAGTACTTC.

This chain uses TRBV10-3 with TRBJ2-2; TRBD1 matches 9 bases. CDR1 and CDR2 (germline): ENHRY, SYGVKD. The CDR3 spans 13 residues. V shed 11 bases, J shed 6 bases, and the junction held 7 bases outside the gene matches. CDR3 DNA sequence: TGTGCCCCCGGGACAGGGATGGCCGGGGAGCTGTTTTTT. Translating gives CAPGTGMAGELFF.

This clonotype was picked up many times. V usage is TRBV11-2 and J usage is TRBJ1-4; D ambiguous. Between the trimmed V and J ends, which lost 5 bases and 7 bases, there was a span of 5 bases. This CDR3 is 11 amino acids long. Germline CDR1 and CDR2: SGHAT and FQNNGV. Here the CDR3 DNA reads TGTGCCAGCAGCACTTTTGAAAAACTGTTTTTT. It is translated as CASSTFEKLFF.

In its sample, this clonotype was seen many times. The rearrangement links TRBV6-1 to TRBJ2-5, with D possibly matching TRBD1 (5 bases). Trimming stripped 5 bases from V and 5 bases from J, with 15 bases between. This CDR3 comprises 14 residues. Germline V gene lookup returns CDR1 MNHNS and CDR2 SASEGT. DNA for the CDR3: TGTGCCAGCAGTCCCCAGGGTGAAGGGGAGACCCAGTACTTC. Its translation is CASSPQGEGETQYF.

Many counts were recorded for this clonotype. The chain is built from TRBV29-1 and TRBJ2-7; either TRBD1 or TRBD2 may supply D (7 bases each). The CDR3 runs 16 residues. Germline assignment: CDR1 SQVTM and CDR2 ANQGSEA. Deletions cut 4 bases from V and 6 bases from J, with 25 bases between. CDR3: CSVVVLADRPVSEQYF. The CDR3 DNA follows: TGCAGCGTTGTTGTGCTAGCGGACAGGCCGGTCTCCGAGCAGTACTTC.

The chain carries TRBV29-1 and TRBJ1-2; D unclear. Germline-derived CDR1 and CDR2 are SQVTM and ANQGSEA. This CDR3 contains 14 residues. The CDR3 DNA sequence: TGCAACCTAAGTCCCGGACGGGGTAACTATGGCTACACCTTC. Protein: CNLSPGRGNYGYTF.

A few counts support this clonotype. This sequence joins TRBV4-3 and TRBJ1-1, with 10 bases aligning to TRBD1. Per the germline V gene, CDR1 is LGHNA and CDR2 is YSLEER. J gave up 5 bases and V 0 bases, and 3 bases lay outside the gene matches. This CDR3 spans 15 amino acids. This CDR3 is CASSQEWTGGTEAFF. In nucleotides, the CDR3 is TGCGCCAGCAGCCAAGAATGGACAGGGGGGACTGAAGCTTTCTTT.

This clonotype was counted at least ten times. CDR3 sequence reads: CATAGPDDYGYTF. CDR3 bases: TGTGCCACCGCGGGCCCTGACGATTATGGCTACACCTTC. This chain joins TRBV24-1 and TRBJ1-2, with no clear D. With 9 bases removed from V and 5 bases from J, the gap between germline ends came to 15 bases. Germline lookup yields CDR1 KGHDR and CDR2 SFDVKD. The CDR3 length is 13 residues.

On this clonotype: Compared with germline, one end of the junction differs, possibly owing to a read error. The gene calls are TRBV7-9 and TRBJ2-7, with D perhaps assigned TRBD1 or TRBD2 (5 bases each). CDR1 is SEHNR and CDR2 is FQNEAQ in the germline V gene (reference sequence). This CDR3 is 17 amino acids long. The CDR3 protein is CASGLGRAAPELYEQYF. The CDR3 DNA reads as TGTGCCAGCGGCTTGGGACGGGCGGCCCCCGAATTATACGAGCAGTACTTC.

This clonotype has ten or more counts. The chain is built from TRBV13 and TRBJ1-1, with a tentative D call TRBD1 (6 bases). The germline CDR1 and CDR2 sequences are PRHDT and FYEKMQ (reference sequence). V lost 4 bases to trimming and J lost 0 bases, with 12 bases between them. The CDR3 runs to 15 residues. The CDR3: CASSSQGSMNTEAFF. As DNA, the CDR3 is TGTGCCAGCAGCTCCCAGGGGAGCATGAACACTGAAGCTTTCTTT.